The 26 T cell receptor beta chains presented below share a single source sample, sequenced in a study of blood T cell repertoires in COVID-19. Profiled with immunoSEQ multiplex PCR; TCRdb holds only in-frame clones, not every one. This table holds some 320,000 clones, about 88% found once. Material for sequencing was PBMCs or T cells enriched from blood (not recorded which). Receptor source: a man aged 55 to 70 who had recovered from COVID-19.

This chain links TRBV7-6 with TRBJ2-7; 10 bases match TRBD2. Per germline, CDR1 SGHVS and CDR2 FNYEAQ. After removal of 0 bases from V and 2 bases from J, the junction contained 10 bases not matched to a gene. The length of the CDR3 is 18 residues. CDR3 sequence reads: CASSLALTSGTYTYEQYF. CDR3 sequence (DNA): TGTGCCAGCAGCTTAGCGCTTACTAGCGGGACATATACCTACGAGCAGTACTTC.

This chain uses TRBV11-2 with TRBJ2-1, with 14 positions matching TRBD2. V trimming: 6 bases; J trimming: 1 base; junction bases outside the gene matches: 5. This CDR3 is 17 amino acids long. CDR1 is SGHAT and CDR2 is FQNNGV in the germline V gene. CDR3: CASRGRTSGRSYNEQFF. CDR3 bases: TGTGCCAGCAGGGGACGGACTAGCGGGAGGTCCTACAATGAGCAGTTCTTC.

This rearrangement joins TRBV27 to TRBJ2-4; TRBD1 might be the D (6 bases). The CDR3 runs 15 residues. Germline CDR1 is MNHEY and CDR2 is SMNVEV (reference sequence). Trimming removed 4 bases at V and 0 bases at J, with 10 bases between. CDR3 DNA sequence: TGTGCCAGCAGTTCAGGGGTGACAGCCAAAAACATTCAGTACTTC. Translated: CASSSGVTAKNIQYF.

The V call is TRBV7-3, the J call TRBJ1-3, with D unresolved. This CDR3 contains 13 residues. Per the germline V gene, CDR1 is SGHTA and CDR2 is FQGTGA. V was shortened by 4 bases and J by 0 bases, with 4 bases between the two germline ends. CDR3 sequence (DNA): TGTGCCAGCAGCTCCTCCTCTGGAAACACCATATATTTT. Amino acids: CASSSSSGNTIYF.

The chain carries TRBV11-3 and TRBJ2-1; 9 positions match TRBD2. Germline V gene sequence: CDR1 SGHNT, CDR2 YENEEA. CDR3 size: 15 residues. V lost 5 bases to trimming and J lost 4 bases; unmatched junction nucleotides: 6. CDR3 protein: CASSPRLAAYNEQFF. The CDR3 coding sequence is TGTGCCAGCAGCCCACGACTAGCGGCGTACAATGAGCAGTTCTTC. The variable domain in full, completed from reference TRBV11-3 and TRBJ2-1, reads EAGVVQSPRYKIIEKKQPVAFWCNPISGHNTLYWYLQNLGQGPELLIRYENEEAVDDSQLPKDRFSAERLKGVDSTLKIQPAELGDSAVYLCASSPRLAAYNEQFFGPGTRLTVL.

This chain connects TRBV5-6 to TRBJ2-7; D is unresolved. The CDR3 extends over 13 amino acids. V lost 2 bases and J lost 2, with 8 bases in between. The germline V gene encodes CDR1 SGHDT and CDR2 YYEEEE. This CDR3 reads CASSFGQAYEQYF. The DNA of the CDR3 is TGTGCCAGCAGCTTTGGGCAAGCCTACGAGCAGTACTTC.

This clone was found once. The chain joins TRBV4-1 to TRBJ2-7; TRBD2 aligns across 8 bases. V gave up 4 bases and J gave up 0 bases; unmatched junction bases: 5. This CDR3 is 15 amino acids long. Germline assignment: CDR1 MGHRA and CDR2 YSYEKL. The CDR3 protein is CASSPIAGSSYEQYF. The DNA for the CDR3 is TGCGCCAGCAGCCCTATAGCGGGAAGCTCCTACGAGCAGTACTTC.

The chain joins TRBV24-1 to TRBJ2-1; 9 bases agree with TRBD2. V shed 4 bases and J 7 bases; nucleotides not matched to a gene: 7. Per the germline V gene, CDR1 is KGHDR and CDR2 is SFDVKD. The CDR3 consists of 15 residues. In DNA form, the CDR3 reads TGTGCCACCAGTGAAGGAGGACTAGCGCTGAATGAGCAGTTCTTC. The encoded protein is CATSEGGLALNEQFF.

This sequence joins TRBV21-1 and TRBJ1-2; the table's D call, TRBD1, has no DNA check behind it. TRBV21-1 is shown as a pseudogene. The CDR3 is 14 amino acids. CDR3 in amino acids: CASILRLANYGYTF. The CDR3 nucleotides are TGTGCCAGCATCCTCAGGCTCGCTAACTATGGCTACACCTTC.

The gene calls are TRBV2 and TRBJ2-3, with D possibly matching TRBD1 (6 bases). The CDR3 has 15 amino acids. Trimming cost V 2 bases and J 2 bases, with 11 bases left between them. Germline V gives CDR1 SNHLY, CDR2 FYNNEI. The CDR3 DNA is TGTGCCAGCAGTGAATCGGGACAACACACAGATACGCAGTATTTT. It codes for CASSESGQHTDTQYF.

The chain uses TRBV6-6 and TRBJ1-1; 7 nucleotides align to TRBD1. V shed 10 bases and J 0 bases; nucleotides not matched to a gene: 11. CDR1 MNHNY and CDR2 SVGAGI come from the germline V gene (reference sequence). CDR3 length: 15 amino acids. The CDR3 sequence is CATRQGVNMNTEAFF. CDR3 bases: TGTGCCACACGACAGGGCGTTAACATGAACACTGAAGCTTTCTTT.

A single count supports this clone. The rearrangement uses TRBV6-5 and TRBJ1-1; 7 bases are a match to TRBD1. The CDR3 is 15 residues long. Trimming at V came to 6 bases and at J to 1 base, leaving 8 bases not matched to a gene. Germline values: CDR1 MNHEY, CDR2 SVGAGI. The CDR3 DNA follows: TGTGCCAGCAGACCTTACAGGGGTTGGAACACTGAAGCTTTCTTT. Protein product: CASRPYRGWNTEAFF.

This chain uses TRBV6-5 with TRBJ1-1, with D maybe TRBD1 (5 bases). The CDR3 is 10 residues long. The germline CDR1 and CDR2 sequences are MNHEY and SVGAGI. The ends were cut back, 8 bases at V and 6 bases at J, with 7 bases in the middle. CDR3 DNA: TGTGCCAGCGAGACAGCTGAAGCTTTCTTT. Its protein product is CASETAEAFF.

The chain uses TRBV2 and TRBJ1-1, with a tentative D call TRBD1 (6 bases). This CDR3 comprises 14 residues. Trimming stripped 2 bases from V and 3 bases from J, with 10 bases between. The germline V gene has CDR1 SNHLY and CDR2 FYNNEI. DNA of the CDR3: TGTGCCAGCAGTGAAAGACAGGTCTACACTGAAGCTTTCTTT. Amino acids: CASSERQVYTEAFF.

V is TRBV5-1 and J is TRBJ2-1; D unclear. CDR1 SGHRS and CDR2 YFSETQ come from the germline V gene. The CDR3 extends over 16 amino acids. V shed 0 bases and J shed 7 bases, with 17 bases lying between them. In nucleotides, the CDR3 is TGCGCCAGCAGCTTGGCTCCCCCCCCCTCCTTGAATGAGCAGTTCTTC. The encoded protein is CASSLAPPPSLNEQFF.

CDR3 coding DNA: TGTGCCAGTAGTATACGGGGGACAGGGACCTCGTCCTACGAGCAGTACTTC. Its translation: CASSIRGTGTSSYEQYF. J is TRBJ2-7 and V is TRBV19; TRBD1 matches at 9 bases. Trimming removed 2 bases from V and 1 base from J; junction bases left unmatched: 9. In germline, CDR1 is LNHDA, CDR2 SQIVND (reference sequence). The CDR3 runs to 17 residues. Full variable domain (missing parts from reference TRBV19 and TRBJ2-7): DGGITQSPKYLFRKEGQNVTLSCEQNLNHDAMYWYRQDPGQGLRLIYYSQIVNDFQKGDIAEGYSVSREKKESFPLTVTSAQKNPTAFYLCASSIRGTGTSSYEQYFGPGTRLTVT.

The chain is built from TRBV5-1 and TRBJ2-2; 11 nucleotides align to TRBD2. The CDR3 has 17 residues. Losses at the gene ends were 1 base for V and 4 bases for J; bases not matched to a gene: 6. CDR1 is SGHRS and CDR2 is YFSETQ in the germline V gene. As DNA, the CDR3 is TGCGCCAGCAGCTTGCTAGCGGGGGGCCCGGCCACCGGGGAGCTGTTTTTT. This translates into CASSLLAGGPATGELFF.

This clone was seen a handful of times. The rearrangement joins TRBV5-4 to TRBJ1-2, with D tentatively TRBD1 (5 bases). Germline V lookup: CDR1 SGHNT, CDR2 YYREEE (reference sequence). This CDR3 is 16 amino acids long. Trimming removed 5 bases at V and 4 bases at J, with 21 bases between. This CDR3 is CASSSGDLFRPYGYTF. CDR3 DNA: TGTGCCAGCAGTTCGGGGGACCTGTTTAGGCCCTATGGCTACACCTTC.

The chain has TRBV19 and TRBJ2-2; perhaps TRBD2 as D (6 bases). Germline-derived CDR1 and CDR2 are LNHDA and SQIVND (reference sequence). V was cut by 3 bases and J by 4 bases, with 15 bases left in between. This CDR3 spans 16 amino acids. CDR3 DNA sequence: TGTGCCAGTAGTATCGAGACTAGGTTTTCCACCGGGGAGCTGTTTTTT. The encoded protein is CASSIETRFSTGELFF.

CDR3 in DNA: TGTGCCACCAGTGTCCCCAACGGGGAGCTGTTTTTT. Protein sequence: CATSVPNGELFF. The rearrangement uses TRBV24-1 and TRBJ2-2; D uncertain. Trimming pared 5 bases from V and 7 bases from J, leaving 7 bases between. Germline values: CDR1 KGHDR, CDR2 SFDVKD. The CDR3 spans 12 residues.

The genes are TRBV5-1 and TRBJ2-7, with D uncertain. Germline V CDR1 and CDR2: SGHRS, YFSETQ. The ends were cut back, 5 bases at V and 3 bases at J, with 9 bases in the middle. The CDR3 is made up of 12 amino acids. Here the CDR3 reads CASRNDNYEQYF. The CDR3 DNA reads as TGCGCCAGCAGAAACGACAACTACGAGCAGTACTTC.

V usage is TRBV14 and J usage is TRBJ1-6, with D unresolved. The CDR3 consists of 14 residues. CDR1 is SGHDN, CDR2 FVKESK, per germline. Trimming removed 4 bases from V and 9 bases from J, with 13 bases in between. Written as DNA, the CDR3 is TGTGCCAGCAGCCGAATAGAGTCTGGTTCACCCCTCCACTTT. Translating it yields CASSRIESGSPLHF.

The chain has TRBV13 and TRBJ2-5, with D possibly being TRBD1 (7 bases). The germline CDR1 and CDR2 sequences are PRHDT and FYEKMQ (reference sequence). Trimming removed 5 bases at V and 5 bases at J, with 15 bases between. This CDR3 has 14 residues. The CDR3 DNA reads TGTGCCAGCAGCCCCCAGGGGGAGGCGGAGACCCAGTACTTC. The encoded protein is CASSPQGEAETQYF. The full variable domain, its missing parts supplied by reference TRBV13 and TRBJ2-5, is AAGVIQSPRHLIKEKRETATLKCYPIPRHDTVYWYQQGPGQDPQFLISFYEKMQSDKGSIPDRFSAQQFSDYHSELNMSSLELGDSALYFCASSPQGEAETQYFGPGTRLLVL.

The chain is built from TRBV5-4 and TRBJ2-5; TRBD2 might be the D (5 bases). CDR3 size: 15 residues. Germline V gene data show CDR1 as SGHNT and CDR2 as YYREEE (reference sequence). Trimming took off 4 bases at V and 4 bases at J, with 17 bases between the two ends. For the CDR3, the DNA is TGTGCCAGCAGCCTACCGGAGGCTGGGCGAGAGACCCAGTACTTC. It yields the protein CASSLPEAGRETQYF.

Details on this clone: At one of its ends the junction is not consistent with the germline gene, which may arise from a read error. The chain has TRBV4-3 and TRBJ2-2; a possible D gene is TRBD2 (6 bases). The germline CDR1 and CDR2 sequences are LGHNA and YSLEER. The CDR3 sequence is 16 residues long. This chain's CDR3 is CASSQEAGGNTGELFF. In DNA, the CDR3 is TGCGCCAGTAGCCAAGAAGCCGGGGGTAACACCGGGGAGCTGTTTTTT.

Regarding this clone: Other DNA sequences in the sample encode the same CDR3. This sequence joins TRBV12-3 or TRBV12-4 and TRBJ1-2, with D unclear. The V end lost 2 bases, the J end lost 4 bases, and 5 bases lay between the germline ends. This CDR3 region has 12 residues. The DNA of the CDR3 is TGTGCCAGCAGTTTACGGAGCTATGGCTACACCTTC. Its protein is CASSLRSYGYTF.